These 28 T cell receptor beta chains came from one sample sequenced in a study of T-cell reconstitution after alpha-beta-depleted transplantation in children. Library preparation (for TCRbeta) was performed with unique molecular identifiers. TCRdb re-called the PCR reads through MiXCR, storing one row per CDR3 protein. The table includes over 550,000 distinct CDR3 sequences, roughly a tenth detected once. Sequencing was performed on PBMCs from the stem cell graft donor, taken from the stem cell graft. These receptors were taken from a human donor who donated a stem cell graft to a child with acute myeloid leukemia.

This clonotype was detected only once. The chain carries TRBV15 and TRBJ2-2, with TRBD2 identical over 7 bases. V gave up 11 bases and J gave up 5 bases; unmatched junction bases: 5. CDR3 length equals 12 residues. Looked up from germline, CDR1 is LNHNV and CDR2 is YYDKDF (reference sequence). The CDR3 reads CAVAGLTGELFF. The CDR3 DNA reads TGTGCCGTAGCGGGTTTAACCGGGGAGCTGTTTTTT.

The chain employs TRBV27 and TRBJ2-3; TRBD2 aligns across 8 bases. J was trimmed by 1 base and V by 7 bases; bases with no gene match: 7. Germline V gene data show CDR1 as MNHEY and CDR2 as SMNVEV (reference sequence). The CDR3 has 15 amino acids. DNA for the CDR3: TGTGCCAGCATCGAGGCGGGAGGCCGCACAGATACGCAGTATTTT. As protein: CASIEAGGRTDTQYF.

The sample holds many counts of this clonotype. This chain connects TRBV5-1 to TRBJ1-5; TRBD1 matches 11 bases. The CDR3 has 16 residues. Germline lookup yields CDR1 SGHRS and CDR2 YFSETQ. The trim removed 0 bases at V and 6 bases at J, leaving 5 bases unmatched. CDR3 DNA sequence: TGCGCCAGCAGCTTGGCTGGACAGGGGGCTGGTCAGCCCCAGCATTTT. Residues: CASSLAGQGAGQPQHF.

This clonotype showed up just a few times. The chain joins TRBV7-9 to TRBJ1-1; tentatively, D is TRBD1 (5 bases). CDR1 is SEHNR, CDR2 FQNEAQ, per germline (reference sequence). The V and J ends lost 5 bases and 0 bases respectively, with 13 bases between them. The CDR3 is 15 amino acids. The CDR3 bases are TGTGCCAGCAGCCCTAGACAGAACTTGAACACTGAAGCTTTCTTT. This encodes CASSPRQNLNTEAFF.

A few counts support this clonotype. The chain links TRBV20-1 to TRBJ2-3; 12 bases are a match to TRBD2. This CDR3 has 17 amino acids. V was pared by 2 bases and J by 2 bases, with 8 bases of the junction left unmatched. The germline gives CDR1 DFQATT, CDR2 SNEGSKA (reference sequence). The CDR3 loop reads CSARPRTSGTLTDTQYF. CDR3 nucleotide sequence: TGCAGTGCTAGACCAAGGACTAGCGGGACCCTCACAGATACGCAGTATTTT.

A few counts support this clonotype. The chain employs TRBV10-3 and TRBJ2-5, with 7 bases lining up with TRBD2. The germline gives CDR1 ENHRY, CDR2 SYGVKD. The junction had 15 bases not matched to a gene; V was cut back by 4 bases and J by 7 bases. The CDR3 extends over 16 amino acids. In nucleotides, the CDR3 is TGTGCCATCAGTGCATCTAGCGGCCTACCTCGGGGGACCCAGTACTTC. Amino acids: CAISASSGLPRGTQYF.

V is TRBV4-3 and J is TRBJ2-5, with TRBD2 matching over 14 bases. The CDR3 covers 17 residues. The V gene end was trimmed by 3 bases and the J gene end by 3 bases; junction bases not matched to a gene: 6. Germline CDR1 reads LGHNA; CDR2 reads YSLEER. The CDR3 sequence: CASSQGTSGRIEETQYF. In DNA form, the CDR3 reads TGCGCCAGCAGCCAGGGGACTAGCGGGAGAATAGAAGAGACCCAGTACTTC.

V gene TRBV12-3 or TRBV12-4 combines with J gene TRBJ2-2; 7 bases are shared with TRBD2. The CDR3 contains 14 residues. With V trimmed by 5 bases and J by 4 bases, 4 bases remained unmatched. The CDR3 DNA is TGTGCCAGCAGTGCGGGAGTAGGCACCGGGGAGCTGTTTTTT. Its protein is CASSAGVGTGELFF.

This chain links TRBV5-1 with TRBJ2-7; TRBD2 matches 10 bases. Germline loops: CDR1 SGHRS, CDR2 YFSETQ. V was pared by 4 bases and J by 7 bases, with 11 bases of the junction left unmatched. The CDR3 covers 15 residues. The CDR3 sequence is CASSGAGGTLREQYF. In DNA, the CDR3 is TGCGCCAGCAGCGGAGCGGGGGGGACCCTAAGGGAGCAGTACTTC.

This clonotype was counted ten times or more. The chain uses TRBV4-3 and TRBJ2-1, with 8 bases aligning to TRBD2. CDR1 LGHNA and CDR2 YSLEER come from the germline V gene. V lost 1 base to trimming and J lost 1 base; unmatched junction nucleotides: 3. The CDR3 is 16 residues long. This CDR3 is CASSQGASGSYNEQFF. CDR3 bases: TGCGCCAGCAGCCAAGGTGCTAGCGGGTCCTACAATGAGCAGTTCTTC.

V is TRBV20-1 and J is TRBJ2-3; 8 bases match TRBD2. The V segment lost 2 bases and the J segment 5 bases; nucleotides outside the gene matches: 6. Germline V gene sequence: CDR1 DFQATT, CDR2 SNEGSKA (reference sequence). The CDR3 has 14 amino acids. In DNA, the CDR3 is TGCAGTGCTAGACTTAGCGGGACTGGAGATACGCAGTATTTT. Residues: CSARLSGTGDTQYF.

In its sample, this clonotype was seen a few times. The chain uses TRBV11-2 and TRBJ2-3, with D possibly being TRBD2 (6 bases). The V end lost 2 bases, the J end lost 4 bases, and 28 bases lay between the germline ends. CDR1 is SGHAT and CDR2 is FQNNGV in the germline V gene. This CDR3 comprises 20 residues. This CDR3 reads CASSLLGRVGLTSYADTQYF. As DNA, the CDR3 is TGTGCCAGCAGCTTACTCGGCAGGGTCGGACTAACTAGTTACGCAGATACGCAGTATTTT.

This clonotype was observed a few times. The J gene is TRBJ2-1, the V gene TRBV29-1, with TRBD2 matching 15 bases. V gave up 7 bases and J gave up 6 bases; unmatched junction bases: 7. The germline V gene has CDR1 SQVTM and CDR2 ANQGSEA. The CDR3 runs to 15 residues. The CDR3 is CSAGLAGGPGNEQFF. The CDR3 nucleotides are TGCAGCGCCGGACTAGCGGGAGGGCCGGGCAATGAGCAGTTCTTC.

This clonotype has ten or more counts. V is TRBV3-1 and J is TRBJ1-2, with D possibly matching TRBD1 (5 bases). Germline V gene sequence: CDR1 LGHDT, CDR2 YNNKEL (reference sequence). The CDR3 is 15 amino acids. The ends were cut back, 4 bases at V and 4 bases at J, with 16 bases in the middle. The CDR3 region is CASSPSFQGFYGYTF. CDR3 in DNA: TGTGCCAGCAGCCCCTCTTTTCAGGGTTTCTATGGCTACACCTTC.

This clonotype was seen at least ten times. The V call is TRBV7-9, the J call TRBJ1-1; D is uncertain. CDR1 and CDR2 (germline): SEHNR, FQNEAQ (reference sequence). The CDR3 spans 13 residues. V lost 2 bases and J 3 bases, leaving 7 bases between the germline ends. The CDR3 reads CASSLRVDTEAFF. The CDR3, as DNA: TGTGCCAGCAGCTTAAGGGTGGACACTGAAGCTTTCTTT.

With respect to this clonotype: Since a much larger clone is just one base distant, this may be a read error. The chain carries TRBV7-2 and TRBJ2-7; 8 nucleotides align to TRBD2. The J call could be wrong; TRBJ2-1 is a better fit for the DNA end. Germline V gene data show CDR1 as SGHTA and CDR2 as FQGNSA. The CDR3 loop spans 13 amino acids. The DNA of the CDR3 is TGTGCCAGCAGCTCGCGGACTAGCACCGAGCAGTTCTTC. This encodes CASSSRTSTEQFF.

The gene calls are TRBV18 and TRBJ2-7; 12 nucleotides line up with TRBD2. V shed 6 bases and J 6 bases; nucleotides not matched to a gene: 9. Germline CDR1 reads KGHSH; CDR2 reads LQKENI. The CDR3 runs 15 residues. The DNA for the CDR3 is TGTGCCAGCTCGCAAGGACTAGCGGGAACTGGCGAGCAGTACTTC. Protein product: CASSQGLAGTGEQYF.

This clonotype occurred many times. The chain is built from TRBV7-3 and TRBJ2-1; maybe TRBD1 (6 bases). V lost 5 bases to trimming and J lost 2 bases, with 16 bases between them. The CDR3 loop spans 16 amino acids. Germline V gene data show CDR1 as SGHTA and CDR2 as FQGTGA. The CDR3 DNA is TGTGCCAGCAGCGGGAAACAGGGTATCCCCTACAATGAGCAGTTCTTC. Encoded protein: CASSGKQGIPYNEQFF.

This clonotype showed up many times. V and J are TRBV5-6 and TRBJ1-1, with D unresolved. The length of the CDR3 is 14 residues. V was shortened by 3 bases and J by 3 bases, with 12 bases between the two germline ends. Germline V gene sequence: CDR1 SGHDT, CDR2 YYEEEE. The CDR3 spells CASSYPGSYTEAFF. The DNA for the CDR3 is TGTGCCAGCAGCTATCCGGGCAGTTACACTGAAGCTTTCTTT.

There are a few counts of this clonotype. The chain joins TRBV5-1 to TRBJ2-5, with a possible D match to TRBD1 (5 bases). The V gene lost 4 bases and the J gene lost 2 bases, with 9 bases spanning the gap. The length of the CDR3 is 13 residues. Germline V gives CDR1 SGHRS, CDR2 YFSETQ. Here the CDR3 reads CASSGARQETQYF. The DNA of the CDR3 is TGCGCCAGCAGCGGGGCCCGACAAGAGACCCAGTACTTC.

This clonotype was recorded at least ten times. The gene calls are TRBV2 and TRBJ2-5; D is perhaps TRBD2 (5 bases). Trimming removed 1 base at V and 9 bases at J, with 12 bases between. The CDR3 sequence is 13 residues long. CDR1 is SNHLY and CDR2 is FYNNEI in the germline V gene. CDR3 in DNA: TGTGCCAGCAGTGAAGGCGGGCCAAGGGCCCAGTACTTC. Protein product: CASSEGGPRAQYF.

The rearrangement joins TRBV5-1 to TRBJ2-3, with 13 positions matching TRBD2. Germline CDR1 and CDR2: SGHRS and YFSETQ. The J segment lost 2 bases and the V segment lost 5 bases, leaving 5 bases of the junction unmatched. CDR3 length: 16 residues. The CDR3 bases are TGCGCCAGCAGACCGGGACTAGCGGGAATCACAGATACGCAGTATTTT. It translates to CASRPGLAGITDTQYF.

The J gene is TRBJ2-7, the V gene TRBV29-1; D could derive from TRBD1 or TRBD2 (5 bases each). Germline V CDR1 and CDR2: SQVTM, ANQGSEA. This CDR3 is 13 amino acids long. Trimming cost V 8 bases and J 2 bases, with 16 bases left between them. The CDR3 bases are TGCAGCTGCTCCGGGACCCATACCTACGAGCAGTACTTC. Protein product: CSCSGTHTYEQYF.

The chain links TRBV12-3 or TRBV12-4 to TRBJ1-1; no clear D. The CDR3 contains 15 residues. V was shortened by 6 bases and J by 2 bases, with 16 bases between the two germline ends. CDR3: CASSSRERVNTEAFF. The CDR3 DNA reads TGTGCCAGCAGCTCCCGAGAACGGGTTAACACTGAAGCTTTCTTT.

This clonotype was counted only a few times. The chain carries TRBV2 and TRBJ1-4; D remains unclear. The CDR3 runs 13 residues. CDR1 and CDR2 from the germline V gene are SNHLY and FYNNEI. Trimming took off 2 bases at V and 7 bases at J, with 8 bases between the two ends. The CDR3 here is CASSEIATEKLFF. In DNA form, the CDR3 reads TGTGCCAGCAGTGAAATTGCTACTGAAAAACTGTTTTTT.

The sample holds many counts of this clonotype. The V call is TRBV12-3 or TRBV12-4, the J call TRBJ1-3; D call uncertain. The germline V and J ends were trimmed by 3 bases and 4 bases, with 10 bases remaining between them. This CDR3 contains 14 residues. DNA of the CDR3: TGTGCCAGCAGTTTGCAGGCGTACGGAAACACCATATATTTT. Translated, it gives CASSLQAYGNTIYF.

This clonotype came up a few times. The chain employs TRBV7-3 and TRBJ2-1, with 7 positions matching TRBD2. CDR3 length equals 16 residues. Looked up from germline, CDR1 is SGHTA and CDR2 is FQGTGA. J gave up 0 bases and V 3 bases, and 5 bases lay outside the gene matches. The CDR3 DNA reads TGTGCCAGCAGCTTCAGCCTAGCGGACTCCTACAATGAGCAGTTCTTC. It codes for CASSFSLADSYNEQFF. Full variable domain (outside the CDR3, taken from reference TRBV7-3 and TRBJ2-1): GAGVSQTPSNKVTEKGKYVELRCDPISGHTALYWYRQSLGQGPEFLIYFQGTGAADDSGLPNDRFFAVRPEGSVSTLKIQRTERGDSAVYLCASSFSLADSYNEQFFGPGTRLTVL.

This clonotype came up a few times. CDR3 nucleotide sequence: TGCAGCGTCAAGGGAGGACTGGACTCTGGGGCCAACGTCCTGACTTTC. Residues: CSVKGGLDSGANVLTF. J is TRBJ2-6 and V is TRBV29-1; the D gene is possibly TRBD2 (6 bases). The CDR3 runs 16 residues. V was clipped by 6 bases and J by 0 bases, with 15 bases between them. Germline CDR1 SQVTM, CDR2 ANQGSEA.